This T cell receptor (beta chain) was obtained from a study of blood T cell repertoires in COVID-19 (dated by TCRdb to 2020 to 2021). Study-wide context: Samples covering the acute and convalescent phases of COVID-19 were provided by collaborators in the United States, Italy and Spain. The material from the prospective study consisted of cDNA or gDNA derived from T cells, B-cell-depleted T cells, or PBMCs. A freely available public database, intended as a resource for researchers studying the immune response to SARS-CoV-2, is where the repertoires were released. Deeply sampled blood TCRbeta repertoires from subjects exposed to, actively infected with, or recovered from COVID-19 were included in the dataset. A de-identified subject ID, COVID-19 status, age in years and sex were almost always included in the sample metadata. Where available, HLA class I and class II types were taken from metadata supplied by the sample provider and were not determined by assay-based typing. The samples were drawn from two sources: the first 160 participants of the ongoing ImmuneRACE study, and 1,000 to 1,500 subjects contributed by 6 global collaborators. General conclusions and limits of the study: Clinical and demographic metadata were provided uncurated, with the amount varying by source and participant.

Comment on this clone: The antigen it recognizes is unknown. Per-nucleotide qualities are absent, and no much larger clonotype sits a single base away.

Taken from the germline V gene, the CDR1 and CDR2 loops are MGHRA and YSYEKL. The V end gives up 3 bases and the J end 4 bases, leaving 5 bases in the junction not matched to a gene. The CDR3, from cysteine to phenylalanine, totals 15 residues. The sequence is cut down to CDR3 DNA, 45 bases in frame from base 1. The collaborating institutions used their own protocols to collect whole blood in K2EDTA tubes. Collaborator samples were shipped for TCRbeta analysis as frozen whole blood, isolated PBMCs, or DNA extracted from either sample type. TCRbeta CDR3 regions were amplified from genomic DNA using the immunoSEQ Assay, a bias-controlled multiplex PCR. The original methods were these. Within the assay, amplification of reference gene primers was used to estimate how many nucleated cells each sample contained. Sequence reads were collapsed and filtered to measure the absolute abundance of every unique TCRbeta CDR3 rearrangement. For each sample, productive Simpson clonality was calculated as the square root of Simpson's diversity index over productive rearrangements. TCRdb carries this immuneACCESS record with in-frame sequences only. Its versions omit some clonotypes, under half of them owing to an unresolved V gene in the studies checked, with the rest unexplained. The V and J calls and clone size were taken over from that table, and D and trimming were inferred from the DNA. The sample includes fewer than 200,000 clones, with 75% to 90% observed a single time. Roughly 8.2% of the sample goes to the ten largest clones.

Sequenced sample: peripheral blood. This receptor chain uses TRBV4-1 and TRBJ1-5, with 8 central nucleotides matching TRBD1. The clonotype was recovered from a woman aged 60-70 years with acute or convalescent COVID-19. The DNA sequence is TGCGCCAGCAGCCAGACAGGGGCGGGTAATCAGCCCCAGCATTTT. This is translated as CASSQTGAGNQPQHF.